This T cell receptor (beta chain) is drawn from a study of blood T cell repertoires in COVID-19. The wider study: The cDNA or gDNA used as material had been derived from T cells, B-cell-depleted T cells, or PBMCs.

It was during active infection that Seattle patients were enrolled and then longitudinally followed. Note on this clone: Within the sample, other DNA sequences also encode this same CDR3.

Germline trimming cut 2 bases from V and 4 bases from J; bases unmatched to any gene: 12. The germline V gene has CDR1 ENHRY and CDR2 SYGVKD. This CDR3 comprises 17 residues. In the original processing: The assay estimated nucleated cells by amplifying reference gene primers. Libraries were prepared by immunoSEQ multiplex PCR; TCRdb keeps only in-frame clonotypes and omits some of them. The DNA gave D and trimming, while V, J and clone size come from that table. Of about 200,000 clones in the sample, 70% to 90% are singletons; the top ten hold about 18%. V usage is TRBV10-3 and J usage is TRBJ2-5; 8 nucleotides match TRBD2. The sequence was obtained from a man aged 50 to 60 with COVID-19, enrolled during active disease. Sequenced sample: peripheral blood. The CDR3 sequence: CAISERGGAGGGETQYF. The DNA for the CDR3 is TGTGCCATCAGTGAGCGAGGGGGGGCGGGGGGAGGAGAGACCCAGTACTTC.